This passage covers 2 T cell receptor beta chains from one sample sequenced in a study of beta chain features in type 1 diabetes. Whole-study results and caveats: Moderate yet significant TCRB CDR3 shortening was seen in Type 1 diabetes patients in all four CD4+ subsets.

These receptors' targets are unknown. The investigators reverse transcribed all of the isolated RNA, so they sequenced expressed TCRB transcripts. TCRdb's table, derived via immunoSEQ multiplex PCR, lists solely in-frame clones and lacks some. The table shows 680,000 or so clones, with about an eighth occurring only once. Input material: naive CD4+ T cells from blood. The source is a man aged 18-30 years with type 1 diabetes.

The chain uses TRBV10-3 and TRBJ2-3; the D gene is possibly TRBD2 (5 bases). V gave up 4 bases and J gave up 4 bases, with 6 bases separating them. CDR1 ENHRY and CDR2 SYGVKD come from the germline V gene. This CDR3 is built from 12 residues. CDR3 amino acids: CAISAGADTQYF. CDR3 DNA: TGTGCCATCAGTGCCGGGGCAGATACGCAGTATTTT.

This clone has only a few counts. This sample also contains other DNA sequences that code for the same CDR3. Here the CDR3 DNA reads TGTGCCAGCAGAACGGGGAGCGGAAACACCATATATTTT. Translating it yields CASRTGSGNTIYF. J is TRBJ1-3 and V is TRBV6-5; D remains ambiguous. This CDR3 region has 13 residues. Trimming pared 6 bases from V and 4 bases from J, leaving 10 bases between. Germline lookup yields CDR1 MNHEY and CDR2 SVGAGI.